The 24 T cell receptor beta chains listed next were all sequenced from one sample in a study of graft-versus-host responses after intestinal transplantation. Sequenced by immunoSEQ multiplex PCR; TCRdb stores in-frame clones only, minus some. The sample carries roughly 85,000 clones, 91% recorded once. Which antigens these TCRs recognize remains unknown. The material was unstimulated CD8+ T cells sorted from spleen or lymph node cells, obtained before transplant. The receptors here all came from a human donor who was the organ donor for an intestinal transplant.

J is TRBJ2-1 and V is TRBV2; 14 nucleotides align to TRBD2. This CDR3 contains 17 residues. The V segment lost 0 bases and the J segment 8 bases; nucleotides outside the gene matches: 6. Germline loops: CDR1 SNHLY, CDR2 FYNNEI. The CDR3 DNA sequence: TGTGCCAGCAGTGAAGCTCCTGGACTAGCGGGGGGTGATGAGCAGTTCTTC. This translates into CASSEAPGLAGGDEQFF.

This clone has just a few counts. A far larger clone is only one base removed, so a read error is likely. The chain carries TRBV6-5 and TRBJ1-2; D call uncertain. The length of the CDR3 is 11 residues. Germline values: CDR1 MNHEY, CDR2 SVGAGI. Trimming stripped 4 bases from V and 4 bases from J, with 4 bases between. CDR3 region: CASSLGYGYTF. For the CDR3, the DNA is TGTGCCAGCAGTTTGGGCTATGGCTACACCTTC.

The rearrangement links TRBV7-9 to TRBJ2-5; a possible D gene is TRBD1 (5 bases). Germline CDR1 is SEHNR and CDR2 is FQNEAQ (reference sequence). This CDR3 contains 15 residues. The germline V and J ends were trimmed by 1 base and 1 base, with 10 bases remaining between them. The CDR3 reads CASSLVDSRQETQYF. DNA of the CDR3: TGTGCCAGCAGCTTAGTTGACAGCCGCCAAGAGACCCAGTACTTC.

This chain's CDR3 is CASSLTGTSYNEQFF. The CDR3 bases are TGTGCCAGCAGCTTGACCGGGACTTCTTACAATGAGCAGTTCTTC. The V and J genes are TRBV7-8 and TRBJ2-1; the D gene is possibly TRBD2 (6 bases). Germline V gene data show CDR1 as SGHVS and CDR2 as FQNEAQ. Trimming removed 3 bases at V and 4 bases at J, with 13 bases between. This CDR3 spans 15 amino acids.

The genes are TRBV4-1 and TRBJ2-3; 8 bases match TRBD2. The CDR3 consists of 15 residues. Germline loops: CDR1 MGHRA, CDR2 YSYEKL. Germline trimming cut 6 bases from V and 3 bases from J; bases unmatched to any gene: 8. CDR3 loop: CASRERELGTDTQYF. The CDR3 bases are TGCGCCAGCAGAGAGCGGGAGTTGGGGACAGATACGCAGTATTTT.

The chain carries TRBV11-3 and TRBJ2-3, with a weak D call TRBD1 (6 bases). Germline CDR1 SGHNT, CDR2 YENEEA. The CDR3 runs 16 residues. V was clipped by 5 bases and J by 1 base, with 16 bases between them. CDR3 DNA sequence: TGTGCCAGCAGCCCGTCTTCGGGACACGGCACAGATACGCAGTATTTT. Translation gives CASSPSSGHGTDTQYF.

The genes are TRBV6-6 and TRBJ2-7; TRBD1 matches at 9 bases. CDR3 length: 15 amino acids. The V segment lost 4 bases and the J segment 0 bases; nucleotides outside the gene matches: 4. Germline V gives CDR1 MNHNY, CDR2 SVGAGI (reference sequence). Here the CDR3 reads CASSCRDRDSYEQYF. The DNA for the CDR3 is TGTGCCAGCAGTTGCCGGGACAGGGACTCCTACGAGCAGTACTTC.

The V gene is TRBV6-6, the J gene TRBJ2-3; D unresolved. V dropped 6 bases and J dropped 0 bases, with 13 bases sitting between them. From germline, CDR1 is MNHNY and CDR2 SVGAGI (reference sequence). The length of the CDR3 is 15 residues. As DNA, the CDR3 is TGTGCCAGCAGAGGAAGGGCTTCTAGCACAGATACGCAGTATTTT. The encoded protein is CASRGRASSTDTQYF.

Note on this clone: The sample carries other DNA sequences with the same CDR3. The J gene is TRBJ2-7, the V gene TRBV19, with D possibly called TRBD1 or TRBD2 (5 bases each). Trimming took 5 bases from V and 4 from J, leaving 9 bases between them. Germline loops: CDR1 LNHDA, CDR2 SQIVND (reference sequence). The CDR3 has 12 amino acids. The CDR3 DNA sequence: TGTGCCAGTAGTCCTGGGACGTACGAGCAGTACTTC. This encodes CASSPGTYEQYF.

This clone is a singleton in its sample. The chain employs TRBV19 and TRBJ2-6, with TRBD1 matching over 7 bases. This CDR3 has 15 amino acids. CDR1 and CDR2 from the germline V gene are LNHDA and SQIVND (reference sequence). With V trimmed by 6 bases and J by 0 bases, 2 bases remained unmatched. The CDR3 sequence: CASRQGNSGANVLTF. DNA for the CDR3: TGTGCCAGTAGACAGGGGAACTCTGGGGCCAACGTCCTGACTTTC.

The chain is built from TRBV11-3 and TRBJ1-6, with no clear D. V was cut by 1 base and J by 9 bases, with 19 bases left in between. The CDR3 loop spans 17 amino acids. Germline V gene data show CDR1 as SGHNT and CDR2 as YENEEA. The CDR3 DNA sequence: TGTGCCAGCAGCTTAGCTGATAATTCTGGGGATGCTTCACCCCTCCACTTT. It translates to CASSLADNSGDASPLHF.

The V and J genes are TRBV27 and TRBJ2-6; no clear D gene. The CDR3 has 14 amino acids. V lost 6 bases and J lost 4, with 10 bases in between. Germline CDR1 reads MNHEY; CDR2 reads SMNVEV (reference sequence). In nucleotides, the CDR3 is TGTGCCAGCAGCTGGGTGGGGGGGGCCAACGTCCTGACTTTC. This translates into CASSWVGGANVLTF.

DNA for the CDR3: TGTGCCAGCAGCGTAAGCGCCAACCACTACACTGAAGCTTTCTTT. It specifies CASSVSANHYTEAFF. This chain uses TRBV14 with TRBJ1-1; D unresolved. V dropped 5 bases and J dropped 3 bases, with 16 bases sitting between them. The CDR3 has 15 amino acids. Per germline, CDR1 SGHDN and CDR2 FVKESK.

The chain combines TRBV2 with TRBJ1-5; D perhaps matches TRBD1 (5 bases). The V end was cut by 3 bases, the J end by 3 bases, with 12 bases between. Looked up from germline, CDR1 is SNHLY and CDR2 is FYNNEI. This CDR3 has 15 residues. DNA of the CDR3: TGTGCCAGCAGTGACGCGGGGGGGGACAATCAGCCCCAGCATTTT. It yields the protein CASSDAGGDNQPQHF.

The chain employs TRBV7-9 and TRBJ2-3, with 7 bases identical to TRBD1. The CDR3 covers 15 residues. The germline V gene encodes CDR1 SEHNR and CDR2 FQNEAQ (reference sequence). Unmatched junction bases numbered 6, after V lost 6 bases and J lost 0 bases. CDR3 sequence: CASRHRDSSTDTQYF. The CDR3, as DNA: TGTGCCAGCAGACACCGGGACAGTAGCACAGATACGCAGTATTTT. The whole variable domain, remainder taken from reference TRBV7-9 and TRBJ2-3, is DTGVSQNPRHKITKRGQNVTFRCDPISEHNRLYWYRQTLGQGPEFLTYFQNEAQLEKSRLLSDRFSAERPKGSFSTLEIQRTEQGDSAMYLCASRHRDSSTDTQYFGPGTRLTVL.

V is TRBV12-5 and J is TRBJ2-7, with D perhaps matching TRBD2 (5 bases). With 2 bases removed from V and 5 bases from J, the gap between germline ends came to 7 bases. The CDR3 length is 12 residues. Looked up from germline, CDR1 is LGHNT and CDR2 is FRNRAP. This CDR3 reads CASGLPGDEQYF. CDR3 DNA: TGTGCTAGTGGTTTGCCCGGGGACGAGCAGTACTTC.

This chain links TRBV19 with TRBJ1-5; D is undetermined. The ends were cut back, 0 bases at V and 5 bases at J, with 8 bases in the middle. The CDR3 loop spans 14 amino acids. CDR1 is LNHDA, CDR2 SQIVND, per germline (reference sequence). The DNA for the CDR3 is TGTGCCAGTAGTATAGATTTCGGGTATCAGCCCCAGCATTTT. Amino acid sequence: CASSIDFGYQPQHF. The variable domain in full, with the rest retrieved from reference TRBV19 and TRBJ1-5, is DGGITQSPKYLFRKEGQNVTLSCEQNLNHDAMYWYRQDPGQGLRLIYYSQIVNDFQKGDIAEGYSVSREKKESFPLTVTSAQKNPTAFYLCASSIDFGYQPQHFGDGTRLSIL.

A word on this clone: As the CDR3 is not closed by the conserved phenylalanine or tryptophan, this likely results from a read error. J is TRBJ1-5 and V is TRBV15; a possible D gene is TRBD1 (5 bases). The germline V gene encodes CDR1 LNHNV and CDR2 YYDKDF (reference sequence). Deletions cut 1 base from V and 2 bases from J, with 24 bases between. CDR3 length: 20 amino acids. The CDR3 bases are TGTGCCACCAGCAGAGGCGGACCGGGACTCTCCGGGTCGGGCAATCAGCCCCAGCATCTT. Its protein is CATSRGGPGLSGSGNQPQHL.

This chain joins TRBV5-1 and TRBJ1-1; D gene ambiguous. Germline V gene lookup returns CDR1 SGHRS and CDR2 YFSETQ. The V gene lost 0 bases and the J gene lost 1 base, with 10 bases spanning the gap. This CDR3 has 15 amino acids. The CDR3 spells CASSLGVRGNTEAFF. CDR3 coding DNA: TGCGCCAGCAGCTTGGGTGTCCGTGGGAACACTGAAGCTTTCTTT.

The gene calls are TRBV6-1 and TRBJ2-7, with TRBD1 matching 7 bases. CDR3 length equals 14 residues. V was pared by 11 bases and J by 0 bases, with 10 bases of the junction left unmatched. From germline, CDR1 is MNHNS and CDR2 SASEGT. As DNA, the CDR3 is TGTGCCGGCGGATACAGGGGAAGCTCCTACGAGCAGTACTTC. Amino acid sequence: CAGGYRGSSYEQYF.

This clone was found once. The chain carries TRBV4-1 and TRBJ2-2; the D call may be TRBD1 or TRBD2 (5 bases each). Trimming pared 3 bases from V and 7 bases from J, leaving 15 bases between. The germline CDR1 and CDR2 sequences are MGHRA and YSYEKL. This CDR3 comprises 15 residues. CDR3: CASSQGRVRVGELFF. CDR3 DNA sequence: TGCGCCAGCAGCCAGGGGCGGGTGCGCGTCGGGGAGCTGTTTTTT.

In its sample, this clone was seen a few times. The chain carries TRBV4-1 and TRBJ1-1; D uncertain. Germline-derived CDR1 and CDR2 are MGHRA and YSYEKL. Trimming removed 3 bases from V and 8 bases from J, with 10 bases in between. The CDR3 is made up of 12 amino acids. The DNA for the CDR3 is TGCGCCAGCAGCCAGGTGGGTGAGGAAGCTTTCTTT. Translated: CASSQVGEEAFF.

The chain has TRBV4-1 and TRBJ1-5; the D gene is possibly TRBD1 (5 bases). V dropped 2 bases and J dropped 3 bases, with 11 bases sitting between them. The V gene's germline CDR1 is MGHRA and CDR2 YSYEKL. CDR3 size: 15 residues. The CDR3 nucleotides are TGCGCCAGCAGCCAACGGCCTGGGACCAATCAGCCCCAGCATTTT. Protein product: CASSQRPGTNQPQHF.

The chain links TRBV29-1 to TRBJ1-1; a weak D match, TRBD1 (5 bases). The CDR3 is made up of 13 amino acids. V lost 4 bases and J 5 bases, leaving 14 bases between the germline ends. Germline values: CDR1 SQVTM, CDR2 ANQGSEA. The chain's CDR3 is CSVVQGAVTEAFF. Here the CDR3 DNA reads TGCAGCGTTGTTCAGGGAGCAGTGACTGAAGCTTTCTTT.